The next 7 T cell receptor beta chains were all read from a single sample in a study of glioma-infiltrating T cells. Amplification of TCR alpha and beta CDR3 regions from RNA used iRepertoire nested multiplex PCR. From the multiplex PCR reads, TCRdb called clonotypes with MiXCR, one entry per CDR3 protein. The sample has some 160,000 distinct CDR3 sequences, about 46% seen once. The sample comprised glioma tissue, nonneoplastic brain tissue, or PBMCs (not recorded which). These receptors were collected from a human donor with low-grade glioma or glioblastoma, undergoing nonglioma brain surgery, or in good health (not recorded which).

In its sample, this clonotype was seen once. The V gene is TRBV7-2, the J gene TRBJ2-1, with D perhaps TRBD1 (5 bases). CDR1 is SGHTA and CDR2 is FQGNSA in the germline V gene. CDR3 length equals 13 residues. Deletions cut 6 bases from V and 10 bases from J, with 16 bases between. The CDR3 is CASRLNRRGEQFF. CDR3 coding DNA: TGTGCCAGCAGATTAAACAGGAGAGGCGAGCAGTTCTTC.

J is TRBJ2-1 and V is TRBV3-1; 7 nucleotides match TRBD2. This CDR3 region has 16 residues. Germline V gives CDR1 LGHDT, CDR2 YNNKEL (reference sequence). Trimming took 5 bases from V and 2 from J; bases not matched to a gene: 9. CDR3 sequence: CASSGTGLGAYNEQFF. The CDR3 DNA sequence: TGTGCCAGCAGCGGAACCGGACTAGGCGCCTACAATGAGCAGTTCTTC.

Notes on this clonotype: The CDR3 does not end in the conserved phenylalanine or tryptophan, so this is likely a read error. This chain uses TRBV6-9 with TRBJ2-1, with D possibly matching TRBD2 (6 bases). V lost 4 bases to trimming and J lost 0 bases, with 10 bases between them. CDR3 length: 15 residues. CDR1 and CDR2 from the germline V gene are MNHGY and SVAAGI. The CDR3 sequence is CASSFGGNSYNEQFL. CDR3 bases: TGTGCCAGCAGTTTCGGGGGAAACTCCTACAATGAGCAGTTCTTA.

This clonotype was observed at least ten times. This sequence joins TRBV28 and TRBJ1-2; no clear D gene. The CDR3 extends over 11 amino acids. Deletions cut 7 bases from V and 3 bases from J, with 6 bases between. Per the germline V gene, CDR1 is MDHEN and CDR2 is SYDVKM. CDR3 nucleotide sequence: TGTGCCAGCACCGGTCACTATGGCTACACCTTC. Translation: CASTGHYGYTF.

V usage is TRBV10-3 and J usage is TRBJ2-7, with D hard to call. The CDR3 has 13 amino acids. Germline loops: CDR1 ENHRY, CDR2 SYGVKD. The V end lost 4 bases, the J end lost 2 bases, and 9 bases lay between the germline ends. The CDR3 coding sequence is TGTGCCATCAGTGCTGGTCCGACCTACGAGCAGTACTTC. This gives the protein CAISAGPTYEQYF.

This clonotype was seen more than once but under ten times. The CDR3 DNA reads TGCGCCAGCAGCTTGGAGGGCGGCCACGAGCAGTACTTC. Translated, it gives CASSLEGGHEQYF. V gene TRBV5-1 combines with J gene TRBJ2-7; D uncertain. Germline CDR1 SGHRS, CDR2 YFSETQ. CDR3 size: 13 residues. Between the trimmed V and J ends, which lost 0 bases and 5 bases, there was a span of 9 bases.

The chain carries TRBV28 and TRBJ1-5; D possibly corresponds to TRBD1 (5 bases). Germline V gene lookup returns CDR1 MDHEN and CDR2 SYDVKM. The CDR3 runs 14 residues. V was trimmed by 6 bases and J by 5 bases, leaving 14 bases between them. CDR3 protein: CASSYYVGDQPQHF. The CDR3 bases are TGTGCCAGCAGCTACTACGTAGGGGATCAGCCCCAGCATTTT.